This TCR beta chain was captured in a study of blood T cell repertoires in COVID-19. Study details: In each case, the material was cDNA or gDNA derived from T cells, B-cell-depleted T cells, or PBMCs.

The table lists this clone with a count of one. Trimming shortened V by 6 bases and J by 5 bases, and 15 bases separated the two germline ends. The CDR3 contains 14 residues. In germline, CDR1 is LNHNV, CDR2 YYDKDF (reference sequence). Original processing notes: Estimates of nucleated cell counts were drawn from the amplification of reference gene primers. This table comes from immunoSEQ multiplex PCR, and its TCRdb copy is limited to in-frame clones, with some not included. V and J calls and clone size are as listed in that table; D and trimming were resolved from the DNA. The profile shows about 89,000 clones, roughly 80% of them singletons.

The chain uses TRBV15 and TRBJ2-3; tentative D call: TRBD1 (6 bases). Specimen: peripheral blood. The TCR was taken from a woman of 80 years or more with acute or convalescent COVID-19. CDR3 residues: CATSLVGGKDTQYF. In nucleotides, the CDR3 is TGTGCCACCAGTCTAGTAGGGGGAAAAGATACGCAGTATTTT.